This T cell receptor beta chain came from a study of response to subunit inactivated influenza vaccine. Each CDR3 protein gets one entry after TCRdb re-called the RT-PCR reads with MiXCR. The sample includes about 620,000 distinct CDR3 sequences, 12% of them seen just once. Notes on the study in general: The authors suggested that every seasonal influenza vaccination recruits few new T cells.

A remark on this clonotype: Its specificity is unknown.

The germline V gene has CDR1 SGHRS and CDR2 YFSETQ. V was trimmed by 6 bases and J by 4 bases, leaving 10 bases between them. This CDR3 contains 12 residues. This chain uses TRBV5-1 with TRBJ1-2; D uncertain. Sequencing was performed on PBMCs from blood, taken on the day of vaccination. The clonotype comes from a man aged 50-60 years who received an inactivated influenza vaccine. The CDR3 here is CASISYGYGYTF. The CDR3, as DNA: TGCGCCAGCATCTCGTATGGCTATGGCTACACCTTC.